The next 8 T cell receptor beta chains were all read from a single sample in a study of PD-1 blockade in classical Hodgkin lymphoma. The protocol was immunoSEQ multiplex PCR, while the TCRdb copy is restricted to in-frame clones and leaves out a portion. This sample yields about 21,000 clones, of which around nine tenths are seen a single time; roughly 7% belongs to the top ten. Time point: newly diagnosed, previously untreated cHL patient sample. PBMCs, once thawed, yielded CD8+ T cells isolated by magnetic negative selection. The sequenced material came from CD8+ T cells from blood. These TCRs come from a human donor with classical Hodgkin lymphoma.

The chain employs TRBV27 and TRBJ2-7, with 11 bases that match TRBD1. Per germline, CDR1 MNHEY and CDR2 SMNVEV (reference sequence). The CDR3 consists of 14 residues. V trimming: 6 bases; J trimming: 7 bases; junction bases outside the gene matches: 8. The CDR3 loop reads CASRSGTGGREQYF. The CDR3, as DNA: TGTGCCAGCAGGTCCGGGACAGGGGGGCGGGAGCAGTACTTC.

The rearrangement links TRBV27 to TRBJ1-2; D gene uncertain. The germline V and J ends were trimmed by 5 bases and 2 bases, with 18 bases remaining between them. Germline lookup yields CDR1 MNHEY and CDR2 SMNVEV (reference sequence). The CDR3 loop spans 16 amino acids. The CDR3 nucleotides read TGTGCCAGCAGTCCGTTTAGAGGTGACCGCAACTATGGCTACACCTTC. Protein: CASSPFRGDRNYGYTF.

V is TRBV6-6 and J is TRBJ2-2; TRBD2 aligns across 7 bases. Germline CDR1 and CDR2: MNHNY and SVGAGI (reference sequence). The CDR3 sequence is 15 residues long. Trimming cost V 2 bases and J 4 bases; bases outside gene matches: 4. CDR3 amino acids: CASSYVGEGTGELFF. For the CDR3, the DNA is TGTGCCAGCAGTTACGTCGGGGAGGGCACCGGGGAGCTGTTTTTT.

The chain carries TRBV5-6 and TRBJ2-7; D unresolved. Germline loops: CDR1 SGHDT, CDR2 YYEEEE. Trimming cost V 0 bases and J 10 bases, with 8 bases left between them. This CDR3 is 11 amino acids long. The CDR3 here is CASSLEATQYF. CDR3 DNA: TGTGCCAGCAGCTTGGAGGCCACCCAGTACTTC.

The CDR3 loop reads CASSLGASSGNTIYF. CDR3 DNA: TGTGCCAGCAGTTTGGGGGCCAGCTCTGGAAACACCATATATTTT. The chain joins TRBV25-1 to TRBJ1-3; a possible D gene is TRBD1 (6 bases). V was pared by 5 bases and J by 0 bases, with 11 bases between. This CDR3 contains 15 residues. Looked up from germline, CDR1 is MGHDK and CDR2 is SYGVNS.

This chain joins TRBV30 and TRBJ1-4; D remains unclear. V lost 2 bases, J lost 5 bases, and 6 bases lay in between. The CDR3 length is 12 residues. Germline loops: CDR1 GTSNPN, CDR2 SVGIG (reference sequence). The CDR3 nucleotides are TGTGCCTGGAGTCAGTCCAATGAAAAACTGTTTTTT. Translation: CAWSQSNEKLFF.

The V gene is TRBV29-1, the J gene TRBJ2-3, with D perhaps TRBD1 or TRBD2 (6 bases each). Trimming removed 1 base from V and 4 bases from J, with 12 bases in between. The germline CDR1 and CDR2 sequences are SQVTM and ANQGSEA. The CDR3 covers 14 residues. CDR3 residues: CSVEGWGAPDTQYF. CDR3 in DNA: TGCAGCGTTGAAGGATGGGGGGCCCCAGATACGCAGTATTTT.

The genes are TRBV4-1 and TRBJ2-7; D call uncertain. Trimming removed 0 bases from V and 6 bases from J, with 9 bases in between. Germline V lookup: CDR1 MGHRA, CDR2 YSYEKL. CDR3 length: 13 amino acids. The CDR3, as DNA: TGCGCCAGCAGCCAAGAAGGGTCGGGCGAGCAGTACTTC. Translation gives CASSQEGSGEQYF.